Shown below are 30 T cell receptor beta chains from a single sample sequenced in a study of regulatory T cells in long-lasting Graves disease. Time point meaning: persistent/refractory GD, antithyroid drugs over 5 years with positive TRAb. Generation of the TCR library employed RNA extracted from PBMCs. Sequencing libraries for TCR beta were prepared with iRepertoire HTBI primers and Arm-PCR of CDR3 regions. TCRdb fed the multiplex PCR reads into MiXCR, producing one record per CDR3 protein. Of over 350,000 distinct CDR3 sequences in the sample, less than 25% were seen once. The sample was peripheral blood mononuclear cells (PBMCs), taken when the disease was refractory, from a patient treated with antithyroid drugs. These receptors came from a female donor with Graves disease.

This clonotype was detected ten times or more. The V call is TRBV2, the J call TRBJ2-7, with D unclear. Germline V gene data show CDR1 as SNHLY and CDR2 as FYNNEI. V was shortened by 3 bases and J by 0 bases, with 9 bases between the two germline ends. This CDR3 has 14 amino acids. The DNA for the CDR3 is TGTGCCAGCAGTGATATTCTAAGCTCCTACGAGCAGTACTTC. It encodes CASSDILSSYEQYF.

This clonotype was recorded at least ten times. This chain links TRBV27 with TRBJ2-1; tentatively, D is TRBD2 (5 bases). V was trimmed by 0 bases and J by 4 bases, leaving 10 bases between them. Germline CDR1 MNHEY, CDR2 SMNVEV (reference sequence). CDR3 length: 15 residues. The DNA of the CDR3 is TGTGCCAGCAGTTTATCCGGGGATACTTACAATGAGCAGTTCTTC. Translating gives CASSLSGDTYNEQFF.

This clonotype has a count of ten or more. This chain connects TRBV11-2 to TRBJ2-7, with D perhaps TRBD2 (7 bases). Trimming took 4 bases from V and 7 from J, leaving 23 bases between them. CDR1 and CDR2 (germline): SGHAT, FQNNGV. The CDR3 sequence is 16 residues long. The CDR3 is CASSSTWGGSPTEQYF. Here the CDR3 DNA reads TGTGCCAGCAGCTCCACCTGGGGGGGCAGCCCCACGGAGCAGTACTTC.

The chain combines TRBV20-1 with TRBJ1-1; TRBD1 is a possible D gene (5 bases). CDR1 and CDR2 from the germline V gene are DFQATT and SNEGSKA (reference sequence). This CDR3 spans 15 amino acids. V lost 1 base and J 3 bases, leaving 15 bases between the germline ends. The CDR3 region is CSARAYGGVDTEAFF. Written as DNA, the CDR3 is TGCAGTGCTAGAGCATACGGGGGGGTTGACACTGAAGCTTTCTTT.

The chain combines TRBV19 with TRBJ2-7; 7 nucleotides agree with TRBD1. In germline, CDR1 is LNHDA, CDR2 SQIVND (reference sequence). With 7 bases clipped from V and 3 bases from J, the junction kept 3 bases outside the gene matches. This CDR3 contains 12 residues. CDR3 sequence reads: CASTGTDYEQYF. CDR3 DNA sequence: TGTGCCAGTACCGGGACAGACTACGAGCAGTACTTC.

A few counts support this clonotype. The genes are TRBV19 and TRBJ2-7; possible D gene TRBD1, 6 bases. This CDR3 is 15 amino acids long. Trimming removed 1 base from V and 4 bases from J, with 14 bases in between. Looked up from germline, CDR1 is LNHDA and CDR2 is SQIVND (reference sequence). CDR3 protein: CASSIVAGAEYEQYF. DNA of the CDR3: TGTGCCAGTAGTATAGTGGCAGGGGCAGAGTACGAGCAGTACTTC.

This clonotype has ten or more counts. This sequence joins TRBV2 and TRBJ1-5; D unclear. The CDR3 has 13 amino acids. CDR1 and CDR2 (germline): SNHLY, FYNNEI. Between the trimmed V and J ends, which lost 4 bases and 7 bases, there was a span of 11 bases. CDR3 in amino acids: CASSAGPRQPQHF. In DNA form, the CDR3 reads TGTGCCAGCAGTGCTGGGCCCCGGCAGCCCCAGCATTTT. The whole variable domain, remainder taken from reference TRBV2 and TRBJ1-5, is EPEVTQTPSHQVTQMGQEVILRCVPISNHLYFYWYRQILGQKVEFLVSFYNNEISEKSEIFDDQFSVERPDGSNFTLKIRSTKLEDSAMYFCASSAGPRQPQHFGDGTRLSIL.

The chain employs TRBV29-1 and TRBJ1-4; 7 bases are shared with TRBD1. The CDR3 extends over 13 amino acids. Germline CDR1 SQVTM, CDR2 ANQGSEA. J was trimmed by 3 bases and V by 6 bases; bases with no gene match: 4. The chain's CDR3 is CSVLTGSNEKLFF. The CDR3, as DNA: TGCAGCGTCCTGACAGGGTCTAATGAAAAACTGTTTTTT.

The J gene is TRBJ1-1, the V gene TRBV7-9; D remains ambiguous. The CDR3 runs to 11 residues. Trimming removed 5 bases at V and 6 bases at J, with 7 bases between. CDR1 SEHNR and CDR2 FQNEAQ come from the germline V gene (reference sequence). CDR3 sequence: CASSPRAEAFF. Written as DNA, the CDR3 is TGTGCCAGCAGCCCGAGGGCTGAAGCTTTCTTT. Together with reference TRBV7-9 and TRBJ1-1, the CDR3 gives the full variable domain: DTGVSQNPRHKITKRGQNVTFRCDPISEHNRLYWYRQTLGQGPEFLTYFQNEAQLEKSRLLSDRFSAERPKGSFSTLEIQRTEQGDSAMYLCASSPRAEAFFGQGTRLTVV.

This clonotype occurred many times. The gene calls are TRBV7-3 and TRBJ2-2, with D perhaps matching TRBD2 (6 bases). CDR3 length: 15 residues. Trimming cost V 3 bases and J 7 bases, with 15 bases left between them. Germline V CDR1 and CDR2: SGHTA, FQGTGA. The CDR3 nucleotides are TGTGCCAGCAGCTTGGGACTGGGGATTGACGGGGAGCTGTTTTTT. It is translated as CASSLGLGIDGELFF.

This clonotype was seen at least ten times. J is TRBJ2-7 and V is TRBV2; possibly TRBD1 for D (6 bases). The CDR3 runs 12 residues. The germline CDR1 and CDR2 sequences are SNHLY and FYNNEI. V was pared by 8 bases and J by 4 bases, with 12 bases between. In DNA, the CDR3 is TGTGCCAGCGGGAACAGGGTTTACGAGCAGTACTTC. It encodes CASGNRVYEQYF.

This clonotype was observed a handful of times. This CDR3 reads CASSLAGGPGQPQHF. In DNA form, the CDR3 reads TGTGCCAGCAGCTTGGCCGGTGGACCTGGCCAGCCCCAGCATTTT. The V call is TRBV5-5, the J call TRBJ1-5, with no clear D. The V gene lost 0 bases and the J gene lost 7 bases, with 14 bases spanning the gap. Germline assignment: CDR1 SGHKS and CDR2 YYEKEE (reference sequence). CDR3 length equals 15 residues.

The chain combines TRBV12-3 or TRBV12-4 with TRBJ2-4, with D possibly being TRBD2 (5 bases). CDR3 size: 15 residues. Trimming removed 4 bases from V and 3 bases from J, with 13 bases in between. The CDR3 DNA is TGTGCCAGCAGTTCCACCCCCGCGGGCAAAAACATTCAGTACTTC. Residues: CASSSTPAGKNIQYF.

This clonotype was counted many times. The rearrangement uses TRBV28 and TRBJ1-1, with D unresolved. The germline CDR1 and CDR2 sequences are MDHEN and SYDVKM. This CDR3 has 12 amino acids. V was shortened by 6 bases and J by 4 bases, with 9 bases between the two germline ends. The CDR3 spells CASSLSRTEAFF. CDR3 DNA: TGTGCCAGCAGCTTAAGCCGCACTGAAGCTTTCTTT.

This chain links TRBV20-1 with TRBJ2-3; TRBD1 matches 8 bases. Germline CDR1 and CDR2: DFQATT and SNEGSKA (reference sequence). The junction had 9 bases not matched to a gene; V was cut back by 6 bases and J by 1 base. The CDR3 has 15 residues. The CDR3 spells CSASPGGTGTDTQYF. The CDR3 bases are TGCAGTGCGAGCCCAGGGGGCACGGGCACAGATACGCAGTATTTT.

This clonotype has a handful of counts. The chain is built from TRBV4-1 and TRBJ2-2; 7 nucleotides agree with TRBD1. The germline gives CDR1 MGHRA, CDR2 YSYEKL. The CDR3 consists of 16 residues. Losses at the gene ends were 3 bases for V and 1 base for J; bases not matched to a gene: 5. CDR3 DNA sequence: TGCGCCAGCAGCCATCCGGACAGGAGGAACACCGGGGAGCTGTTTTTT. Translation: CASSHPDRRNTGELFF.

This clonotype has only a few counts. The chain links TRBV7-2 to TRBJ1-1; the D gene is possibly TRBD1 (5 bases). The CDR3 runs 15 residues. Germline CDR1 reads SGHTA; CDR2 reads FQGNSA. Trimming removed 1 base at V and 4 bases at J, with 13 bases between. The CDR3 DNA reads as TGTGCCAGCAGCTTAGTGGGGGGATGGGGCACTGAAGCTTTCTTT. Residues: CASSLVGGWGTEAFF.

This clonotype occurred a few times. The J gene is TRBJ1-1, the V gene TRBV29-1; D unresolved. This CDR3 has 13 amino acids. The V end lost 4 bases, the J end lost 0 bases, and 9 bases lay between the germline ends. Per the germline V gene, CDR1 is SQVTM and CDR2 is ANQGSEA. CDR3 in amino acids: CSVGKPMNTEAFF. For the CDR3, the DNA is TGCAGCGTTGGTAAACCTATGAACACTGAAGCTTTCTTT.

This clonotype was counted only a few times. The V and J genes are TRBV10-1 and TRBJ2-7; 10 bases align to TRBD2. Per germline, CDR1 WNHNN and CDR2 SYGVQD (reference sequence). With V trimmed by 2 bases and J by 12 bases, 4 bases remained unmatched. This CDR3 has 12 residues. CDR3 nucleotide sequence: TGCGCCAGCAGTGAGGGACTAGCGGCGGCGTACTTC. The encoded protein is CASSEGLAAAYF.

J is TRBJ2-2 and V is TRBV19; D call uncertain. V gave up 3 bases and J gave up 4 bases, with 12 bases separating them. The CDR3 is 15 residues long. Looked up from germline, CDR1 is LNHDA and CDR2 is SQIVND (reference sequence). CDR3 sequence (DNA): TGTGCCAGTAGTATTAGGGTGGCGGCCACCGGGGAGCTGTTTTTT. This sequence encodes CASSIRVAATGELFF.

CDR3 region: CASRSRVRTDTQYF. In DNA form, the CDR3 reads TGTGCCAGCAGGAGCAGAGTAAGGACAGATACGCAGTATTTT. This sequence joins TRBV2 and TRBJ2-3; D remains unclear. Per the germline V gene, CDR1 is SNHLY and CDR2 is FYNNEI. This CDR3 contains 14 residues. V was pared by 6 bases and J by 3 bases, with 13 bases between.

This clonotype was counted ten times or more. CDR3 coding DNA: TGCAGTGCTAGAGAGAGGATGGGAGGGGGGCCAAGAGACTACGAGCAGTACTTC. Translating it yields CSARERMGGGPRDYEQYF. This chain joins TRBV20-1 and TRBJ2-7, with D possibly being TRBD2 (7 bases). CDR1 DFQATT and CDR2 SNEGSKA come from the germline V gene (reference sequence). V was clipped by 0 bases and J by 3 bases, with 24 bases between them. The CDR3 has 18 amino acids.

This clonotype was picked up many times. The chain is built from TRBV10-3 and TRBJ1-6; 12 positions agree with TRBD1. V lost 4 bases and J lost 7; bases outside the gene matches: 2. The germline V gene encodes CDR1 ENHRY and CDR2 SYGVKD. This CDR3 contains 15 residues. In nucleotides, the CDR3 is TGTGCCATCAGTGGGGGGACAGGGGGCAATTCACCCCTCCACTTT. Translated, it gives CAISGGTGGNSPLHF.

This clonotype was counted a few times. The chain uses TRBV10-3 and TRBJ2-5, with 8 nucleotides matching TRBD2. The CDR3 consists of 14 residues. V lost 6 bases, J lost 5 bases, and 8 bases stayed unmatched. Per the germline V gene, CDR1 is ENHRY and CDR2 is SYGVKD. CDR3 protein: CAIRLSGNGETQYF. The CDR3 DNA reads as TGTGCCATCAGACTTAGCGGGAATGGGGAGACCCAGTACTTC.

In this sample, this clonotype turned up a few times. This chain uses TRBV6-5 with TRBJ2-5; 9 bases match TRBD1. This CDR3 has 15 residues. CDR1 is MNHEY, CDR2 SVGAGI, per germline. Trimming cost V 2 bases and J 1 base; bases outside gene matches: 2. This CDR3 reads CASSYATGGQETQYF. The CDR3 DNA is TGTGCCAGCAGTTACGCGACAGGGGGCCAAGAGACCCAGTACTTC.

The rearrangement links TRBV13 to TRBJ2-7; D might be TRBD1 or TRBD2, each matching 5 bases. CDR1 and CDR2 (germline): PRHDT, FYEKMQ (reference sequence). Trimming shortened V by 4 bases and J by 5 bases, and 18 bases separated the two germline ends. This CDR3 comprises 15 residues. The CDR3 protein is CASSSMGILGDEQYF. The CDR3 DNA follows: TGTGCCAGCAGCTCTATGGGAATATTGGGGGACGAGCAGTACTTC.

This clonotype was seen many times. The DNA for the CDR3 is TGTGCCAGCAGCCAGGACAGGGGTGAAAATGAAAAACTGTTTTTT. Protein: CASSQDRGENEKLFF. This chain links TRBV7-9 with TRBJ1-4; 9 positions agree with TRBD1. The germline gives CDR1 SEHNR, CDR2 FQNEAQ (reference sequence). Trimming took 5 bases from V and 5 from J; bases not matched to a gene: 6. The CDR3 length is 15 residues.

The chain couples TRBV20-1 to TRBJ2-5; perhaps TRBD1 as D (6 bases). CDR1 is DFQATT and CDR2 is SNEGSKA in the germline V gene (reference sequence). Trimming pared 1 base from V and 1 base from J, leaving 13 bases between. CDR3 size: 15 residues. CDR3 nucleotide sequence: TGCAGTGCTAGAGTTACAGGGCTCTTCCAAGAGACCCAGTACTTC. This sequence encodes CSARVTGLFQETQYF.

V gene TRBV28 combines with J gene TRBJ2-2, with 7 bases fitting TRBD1. Losses at the gene ends were 5 bases for V and 3 bases for J; bases not matched to a gene: 6. CDR3 size: 15 residues. Per the germline V gene, CDR1 is MDHEN and CDR2 is SYDVKM. CDR3 protein: CASSPRDSYTGELFF. The CDR3 nucleotides read TGTGCCAGCAGTCCCCGGGACAGCTACACCGGGGAGCTGTTTTTT.

This clonotype was recorded a few times. V is TRBV7-2 and J is TRBJ2-2; D is ambiguous. There are 15 residues in the CDR3. Trimming cost V 0 bases and J 3 bases, with 8 bases left between them. Germline V lookup: CDR1 SGHTA, CDR2 FQGNSA. The CDR3 DNA is TGTGCCAGCAGCTTAGCGCTAGGACACACCGGGGAGCTGTTTTTT. Translation gives CASSLALGHTGELFF.